The 30 T cell receptor beta chains in this list originate from one sample, sequenced in a study of spatial heterogeneity in lung cancer. This sample's time point: sample taken at primary tumor resection. No cells were sorted before sequencing. The whole RNA sequenced was extracted from tumor, nontumor lung or frozen PBMC. In TCRdb, the 5' RACE reads were re-called with MiXCR into one record per CDR3 protein. The sample has 4,500 to 5,500 distinct CDR3 sequences, more than 30% seen once; the top ten hold roughly 3.5%. The material sequenced was PBMCs, taken at surgery. The origin of the receptors is a female donor with early-stage non-small cell lung cancer.

As concerns this clonotype: With the library built for alpha chains, this beta chain is off target and its frequency is not meaningful. CDR3 bases: TGTGCCAGCAGGTCAGTGGGTTCCTACGAGCAGTACTTC. This gives the protein CASRSVGSYEQYF. The chain employs TRBV6-2 or TRBV6-3 and TRBJ2-7; D unclear. Germline V gene lookup returns CDR1 MNHEY and CDR2 SVGEGT. Trimming left V 6 bases short and J 1 base short, with 10 bases between. The CDR3 contains 13 residues.

This clonotype occurred once. As an off-target read in a library built for alpha chains, this beta chain has a frequency of little significance. The CDR3, as DNA: TGCAGCGTTGAAAAGGGACTAACCGCAGATACGCAGTATTTT. This encodes CSVEKGLTADTQYF. The chain links TRBV29-1 to TRBJ2-3; 7 nucleotides agree with TRBD2. Germline assignment: CDR1 SQVTM and CDR2 ANQGSEA. With 2 bases clipped from V and 4 bases from J, the junction kept 6 bases outside the gene matches. CDR3 length equals 14 residues.

A word on this clonotype: This beta chain lies outside the target of a library built for alpha chains; its clone size means little. The rearrangement joins TRBV28 to TRBJ2-7, with D uncertain. Germline CDR1 reads MDHEN; CDR2 reads SYDVKM. The CDR3 is 11 residues long. V dropped 8 bases and J dropped 3 bases, with 8 bases sitting between them. The CDR3 DNA is TGTGCCAGCTCCATAGGCTACGAGCAGTACTTC. Translation: CASSIGYEQYF.

A word on this clonotype: For a library built for alpha chains, this beta chain is a stray read; little rests on its size. The chain is built from TRBV5-1 and TRBJ2-5, with D possibly matching TRBD2 (6 bases). The CDR3 is 13 residues long. V was shortened by 5 bases and J by 1 base, with 9 bases between the two germline ends. Germline V lookup: CDR1 SGHRS, CDR2 YFSETQ. The CDR3 loop is CASRTSFQETQYF. CDR3 DNA sequence: TGCGCCAGCAGAACTAGCTTCCAAGAGACCCAGTACTTC. Full variable domain (outside the CDR3, taken from reference TRBV5-1 and TRBJ2-5): KAGVTQTPRYLIKTRGQQVTLSCSPISGHRSVSWYQQTPGQGLQFLFEYFSETQRNKGNFPGRFSGRQFSNSRSEMNVSTLELGDSALYLCASRTSFQETQYFGPGTRLLVL.

Note on this clonotype: This beta chain lies outside the target of a library built for alpha chains; its clone size means little. The chain couples TRBV15 to TRBJ2-3, with 11 bases matching TRBD2. This CDR3 is 14 amino acids long. The V gene end was trimmed by 8 bases and the J gene end by 4 bases; junction bases not matched to a gene: 5. CDR1 and CDR2 from the germline V gene are LNHNV and YYDKDF (reference sequence). As DNA, the CDR3 is TGTGCCACCTCGTTGGGACTAGCGGCAGATACGCAGTATTTT. It yields the protein CATSLGLAADTQYF.

Note on this clonotype: This beta chain is an unintended read in a library built for alpha chains; its size means little. The chain has TRBV7-2 and TRBJ2-5; D unclear. Germline V gives CDR1 SGHTA, CDR2 FQGNSA. The CDR3 has 13 amino acids. The V end was cut by 6 bases, the J end by 2 bases, with 10 bases between. CDR3 amino acids: CASSLLPQETQYF. CDR3 in DNA: TGTGCCAGCAGTTTACTCCCTCAAGAGACCCAGTACTTC.

This clonotype is classed as medium-sized. In a library made to pick up alpha chains, this beta chain is a stray read with a size that means little. This chain connects TRBV3-1 to TRBJ2-7, with TRBD1 matching over 7 bases. Trimming took 4 bases from V and 4 from J; bases not matched to a gene: 4. Germline V gene lookup returns CDR1 LGHDT and CDR2 YNNKEL (reference sequence). The CDR3 runs to 13 residues. This CDR3 is CASSPGTEYEQYF. The CDR3 bases are TGTGCCAGCAGCCCCGGGACAGAGTACGAGCAGTACTTC.

This clonotype was found a few times. This beta chain is off target for a library built for alpha chains, so its abundance means little. V gene TRBV7-2 combines with J gene TRBJ1-3; D gene uncertain. The CDR3 has 15 amino acids. The V and J ends lost 2 bases and 3 bases respectively, with 11 bases between them. Germline V CDR1 and CDR2: SGHTA, FQGNSA. DNA of the CDR3: TGTGCCAGCAGCTTATCTCTCTCAAATGGAAACACCATATATTTT. Translation: CASSLSLSNGNTIYF.

With regard to this clonotype: A library prepared for alpha chains yielded this beta chain as an off-target read; its size is of little meaning. The chain uses TRBV30 and TRBJ1-1, with D perhaps TRBD1 (5 bases). CDR1 and CDR2 (germline): GTSNPN, SVGIG (reference sequence). Trimming cost V 8 bases and J 1 base, with 14 bases left between them. This CDR3 comprises 13 residues. The CDR3: CAGTREQNTEAFF. Here the CDR3 DNA reads TGTGCCGGGACCAGGGAGCAGAACACTGAAGCTTTCTTT.

This clonotype has more than one count but fewer than ten. The size of this beta chain means little, since it is a stray read in a library made for alpha chains. The chain carries TRBV29-1 and TRBJ2-5; D is perhaps TRBD1 or TRBD2 (6 bases each). CDR3 length equals 13 residues. CDR1 is SQVTM and CDR2 is ANQGSEA in the germline V gene. V was shortened by 4 bases and J by 5 bases, with 14 bases between the two germline ends. CDR3 sequence: CSVAGGGRETQYF. For the CDR3, the DNA is TGCAGCGTTGCCGGAGGGGGGAGGGAGACCCAGTACTTC.

A word on this clonotype: As an off-target read in a library built for alpha chains, this beta chain has a frequency of little significance. This rearrangement joins TRBV4-3 to TRBJ2-3, with D unresolved. V was clipped by 0 bases and J by 3 bases, with 10 bases between them. Germline lookup yields CDR1 LGHNA and CDR2 YSLEER. This CDR3 has 15 amino acids. DNA of the CDR3: TGCGCCAGCAGCCAAGATCCCGTGCCAACAGATACGCAGTATTTT. Translated: CASSQDPVPTDTQYF.

A note on this clonotype: The size of this beta chain means little, since it is a stray read in a library made for alpha chains. The chain combines TRBV28 with TRBJ2-7, with D possibly TRBD2 on 5 matching bases. CDR1 MDHEN and CDR2 SYDVKM come from the germline V gene. The CDR3 has 15 amino acids. The V gene lost 11 bases and the J gene lost 0 bases, with 20 bases spanning the gap. CDR3 sequence (DNA): TGTGCCGGCTCCTCGGGGAGTGTAAGCTCCTACGAGCAGTACTTC. Protein product: CAGSSGSVSSYEQYF.

Notes on this clonotype: This beta chain slipped into a library made for alpha chains as a stray read, so its size is not meaningful. V gene TRBV5-1 combines with J gene TRBJ2-1; 7 nucleotides align to TRBD2. The germline V gene has CDR1 SGHRS and CDR2 YFSETQ. The J segment lost 1 base and the V segment lost 1 base, leaving 5 bases of the junction unmatched. The CDR3 is made up of 16 amino acids. The CDR3 loop is CASSLRLAGSYNEQFF. CDR3 bases: TGCGCCAGCAGCTTGAGACTAGCCGGGTCCTACAATGAGCAGTTCTTC.

This clonotype was detected once. Little can be read into the size of this beta chain, an off-target read in a library designed for alpha chains. V is TRBV5-1 and J is TRBJ2-7, with D perhaps being TRBD1 or TRBD2 (5 bases each). This CDR3 is built from 16 residues. Trimming removed 4 bases from V and 2 bases from J, with 19 bases in between. Germline-derived CDR1 and CDR2 are SGHRS and YFSETQ. As DNA, the CDR3 is TGCGCCAGCAGCCCGTTAGGGGACCCCAAAACCTACGAGCAGTACTTC. This sequence encodes CASSPLGDPKTYEQYF.

A note on this clonotype: Within a library made for alpha chains, this beta chain is off target, and its count is uninformative. The J gene is TRBJ2-1, the V gene TRBV20-1, with 7 positions matching TRBD2. Germline V CDR1 and CDR2: DFQATT, SNEGSKA (reference sequence). The CDR3 runs to 14 residues. J gave up 4 bases and V 1 base, and 4 bases lay outside the gene matches. The CDR3 region has the DNA TGCAGTGCTAGAGCCCGGGGGGTTTACAATGAGCAGTTCTTC. This encodes CSARARGVYNEQFF.

This clonotype turned up a few times. Found in a library prepared for alpha chains, this beta chain is an off-target read, and its abundance has little meaning. The genes are TRBV5-1 and TRBJ2-2; D might be TRBD1 or TRBD2, each matching 5 bases. V was clipped by 3 bases and J by 0 bases, with 12 bases between them. Germline assignment: CDR1 SGHRS and CDR2 YFSETQ. The CDR3 covers 16 residues. In DNA, the CDR3 is TGCGCCAGCAGCTCAGGGACCCCTACGAACACCGGGGAGCTGTTTTTT. Translating it yields CASSSGTPTNTGELFF.

With regard to this clonotype: This beta chain appears as a stray read in a library generated for alpha chains; its size is not informative. The chain employs TRBV11-2 and TRBJ2-5; 9 bases agree with TRBD2. This CDR3 has 14 amino acids. V lost 4 bases and J lost 3; bases outside the gene matches: 3. Germline V gene data show CDR1 as SGHAT and CDR2 as FQNNGV. CDR3 protein: CASSSAGGKETQYF. CDR3 bases: TGTGCCAGCAGCTCAGCGGGGGGCAAAGAGACCCAGTACTTC.

This clonotype was seen a handful of times. Because the library targeted alpha chains, this beta chain is an off-target read whose size means little. The rearrangement joins TRBV7-7 to TRBJ2-3; D gene unclear. Trimming removed 2 bases at V and 3 bases at J, with 6 bases between. The CDR3 totals 13 residues. The germline CDR1 and CDR2 sequences are SSHAT and FNYEAQ (reference sequence). The CDR3 DNA reads TGTGCCAGCAGCTTAAGCTATACAGATACGCAGTATTTT. As protein: CASSLSYTDTQYF. Filled out from reference TRBV7-7 and TRBJ2-3, the complete variable domain reads GAGVSQSPRYKVTKRGQDVTLRCDPISSHATLYWYQQALGQGPEFLTYFNYEAQPDKSGLPSDRFSAERPEGSISTLTIQRTEQRDSAMYRCASSLSYTDTQYFGPGTRLTVL.

This clonotype was seen only a few times. This beta chain lies outside the target of a library built for alpha chains; its clone size means little. The chain combines TRBV29-1 with TRBJ2-1, with a weak D call TRBD1 (5 bases). The CDR3 runs 13 residues. The germline gives CDR1 SQVTM, CDR2 ANQGSEA. Trimming took off 7 bases at V and 3 bases at J, with 13 bases between the two ends. CDR3 region: CSAPGLGYNEQFF. The CDR3 DNA follows: TGCAGCGCCCCAGGGCTCGGCTACAATGAGCAGTTCTTC.

Points on this clonotype: This beta chain was picked up by a library intended for alpha chains and is off target, so its count carries little meaning. J is TRBJ2-1 and V is TRBV6-1, with no clear D. The CDR3 is made up of 14 amino acids. The V and J ends lost 3 bases and 2 bases respectively, with 8 bases between them. Germline assignment: CDR1 MNHNS and CDR2 SASEGT. Written as DNA, the CDR3 is TGTGCCAGCAGTGATCGCCCCGCCTACAATGAGCAGTTCTTC. Its protein product is CASSDRPAYNEQFF.

This clonotype came up once. Since the library was made to target alpha chains, this beta chain is a stray read and its abundance is not meaningful. This chain links TRBV29-1 with TRBJ2-7, with TRBD1 matching over 9 bases. CDR1 is SQVTM, CDR2 ANQGSEA, per germline. There are 12 residues in the CDR3. The ends lost 4 bases at V and 6 bases at J; junction bases unmatched: 4. DNA of the CDR3: TGCAGCGTTGCTTGGGACAGGGCCGAGCAGTACTTC. Residues: CSVAWDRAEQYF.

As for this clonotype: This beta chain came through as a stray read in a library set up for alpha chains, and its size says little. The chain employs TRBV18 and TRBJ2-7, with D possibly matching TRBD1 (5 bases). This CDR3 is 15 amino acids long. Trimming removed 2 bases from V and 3 bases from J, with 14 bases in between. Germline-derived CDR1 and CDR2 are KGHSH and LQKENI. The CDR3 coding sequence is TGTGCCAGCTCACCATTAGCAGGGCCCCTCTACGAGCAGTACTTC. Amino acids: CASSPLAGPLYEQYF. Full variable domain (missing parts from reference TRBV18 and TRBJ2-7): NAGVMQNPRHLVRRRGQEARLRCSPMKGHSHVYWYRQLPEEGLKFMVYLQKENIIDESGMPKERFSAEFPKEGPSILRIQQVVRGDSAAYFCASSPLAGPLYEQYFGPGTRLTVT.

Note on this clonotype: As an off-target read in a library built for alpha chains, this beta chain has a frequency of little significance. The V call is TRBV7-9, the J call TRBJ2-3; D is possibly TRBD1 (5 bases). The CDR3 spans 15 residues. Germline V gene data show CDR1 as SEHNR and CDR2 as FQNEAQ (reference sequence). V dropped 2 bases and J dropped 2 bases, with 11 bases sitting between them. The CDR3, as DNA: TGTGCCAGCAGCTTAAACAGGCCCTCCACAGATACGCAGTATTTT. It specifies CASSLNRPSTDTQYF.

On this clonotype: Found in a library prepared for alpha chains, this beta chain is an off-target read, and its abundance has little meaning. The chain is built from TRBV29-1 and TRBJ2-5; possible D gene TRBD1, 6 bases. CDR1 and CDR2 from the germline V gene are SQVTM and ANQGSEA. The length of the CDR3 is 13 residues. The V gene lost 3 bases and the J gene lost 5 bases, with 13 bases spanning the gap. CDR3 sequence: CSVEWGPGETQYF. The CDR3 DNA follows: TGCAGCGTTGAGTGGGGGCCGGGGGAGACCCAGTACTTC.

Remarks on this clonotype: This beta chain is off target for a library built for alpha chains, so its abundance means little. The chain links TRBV24-1 to TRBJ2-2, with D unresolved. With 4 bases removed from V and 6 bases from J, the gap between germline ends came to 5 bases. CDR3 length equals 12 residues. Germline CDR1 is KGHDR and CDR2 is SFDVKD. The CDR3 coding sequence is TGTGCCACCAGTGAGCAGGCCGGGGAGCTGTTTTTT. Amino acids: CATSEQAGELFF.

Notes on this clonotype: Since it is a stray read in a library aimed at alpha chains, this beta chain has a size that is not meaningful. The J gene is TRBJ2-3, the V gene TRBV5-1, with 9 bases lining up with TRBD2. The CDR3 covers 15 residues. CDR1 and CDR2 from the germline V gene are SGHRS and YFSETQ. V was pared by 4 bases and J by 2 bases, with 5 bases of the junction left unmatched. CDR3 sequence: CASSLAGQSTDTQYF. The CDR3, as DNA: TGCGCCAGCAGCCTAGCGGGGCAATCCACAGATACGCAGTATTTT.

This clonotype has a handful of counts. This beta chain slipped into a library made for alpha chains as a stray read, so its size is not meaningful. This chain connects TRBV28 to TRBJ2-5; 10 bases are shared with TRBD2. Germline assignment: CDR1 MDHEN and CDR2 SYDVKM. This CDR3 is built from 16 residues. The J segment lost 4 bases and the V segment lost 5 bases, leaving 10 bases of the junction unmatched. This CDR3 reads CASSLPLAGGGETQYF. CDR3 sequence (DNA): TGTGCCAGCAGTCTCCCTTTAGCGGGGGGAGGAGAGACCCAGTACTTC.

Comments on this clonotype: With the library built for alpha chains, this beta chain is off target and its frequency is not meaningful. The chain carries TRBV7-8 and TRBJ2-3, with D possibly TRBD2 on 6 matching bases. CDR3 size: 16 residues. From germline, CDR1 is SGHVS and CDR2 FQNEAQ. V dropped 5 bases and J dropped 2 bases, with 17 bases sitting between them. Here the CDR3 DNA reads TGTGCCAGCAGCCCGCGGGACTCACAAAACACAGATACGCAGTATTTT. It yields the protein CASSPRDSQNTDTQYF. Filled out from reference TRBV7-8 and TRBJ2-3, the complete variable domain reads GAGVSQSPRYKVAKRGQDVALRCDPISGHVSLFWYQQALGQGPEFLTYFQNEAQLDKSGLPSDRFFAERPEGSVSTLKIQRTQQEDSAVYLCASSPRDSQNTDTQYFGPGTRLTVL.

Worth noting for this clonotype: This beta chain slipped into a library made for alpha chains as a stray read, so its size is not meaningful. The chain combines TRBV5-1 with TRBJ2-7; 10 bases match TRBD1. V dropped 6 bases and J dropped 2; count of bases not matched to a gene: 5. This CDR3 spans 14 amino acids. In germline, CDR1 is SGHRS, CDR2 YFSETQ. CDR3 sequence reads: CASKPGQGTYEQYF. As DNA, the CDR3 is TGCGCCAGCAAACCGGGACAGGGGACCTACGAGCAGTACTTC.

The sample holds a few counts of this clonotype. This beta chain lies outside the target of a library built for alpha chains; its clone size means little. The chain employs TRBV6-2 or TRBV6-3 and TRBJ1-4; a possible D gene is TRBD1 (6 bases). Germline V gene data show CDR1 as MNHEY and CDR2 as SVGEGT. Trimming cost V 7 bases and J 8 bases, with 23 bases left between them. CDR3 length equals 16 residues. CDR3 sequence: CASKKEVGRGKEKLFF. For the CDR3, the DNA is TGTGCCAGCAAGAAGGAGGTGGGCAGGGGAAAGGAAAAACTGTTTTTT.